These 30 T cell receptor beta chains were sequenced from one sample in a study of regulatory T cells in long-lasting Graves disease. Time point reported: persistent/refractory GD, antithyroid drugs over 5 years with positive TRAb. From PBMCs, RNA was extracted and then used to make the TCR library. Building of the TCR beta libraries involved iRepertoire HTBI primers and Arm-PCR of CDR3 regions. TCRdb reprocessed the multiplex PCR reads via MiXCR and lists one record per CDR3 protein. The sample holds more than 300,000 distinct CDR3 sequences; 20% to 25% are singletons and the top ten take around 30%. Material: peripheral blood mononuclear cells (PBMCs), obtained when the disease was refractory, from a patient treated with antithyroid drugs. The receptors come from a woman aged 35 to 49 with Graves disease.

This clonotype was counted between two and nine times. The V gene is TRBV24-1, the J gene TRBJ2-2; D is perhaps TRBD1 or TRBD2 (5 bases each). The CDR3 runs 13 residues. V gave up 9 bases and J gave up 2 bases, with 9 bases separating them. CDR1 is KGHDR and CDR2 is SFDVKD in the germline V gene. CDR3 nucleotide sequence: TGTGCCACCGGGGGTGATAACACCGGGGAGCTGTTTTTT. It codes for CATGGDNTGELFF.

Only a few counts were recorded for this clonotype. The chain links TRBV7-3 to TRBJ2-2; D call uncertain. CDR3 size: 14 residues. Per germline, CDR1 SGHTA and CDR2 FQGTGA. Between the trimmed V and J ends, which lost 5 bases and 1 base, there was a span of 8 bases. Here the CDR3 reads CASSHYMNTGELFF. The CDR3 DNA reads TGTGCCAGCAGCCACTATATGAACACCGGGGAGCTGTTTTTT.

In its sample, this clonotype was seen a few times. The J gene is TRBJ2-1, the V gene TRBV28; 8 bases are shared with TRBD1. The CDR3 sequence is 16 residues long. Germline V gene data show CDR1 as MDHEN and CDR2 as SYDVKM. V gave up 6 bases and J gave up 7 bases; unmatched junction bases: 14. The CDR3, as DNA: TGTGCCAGCAGCCCCCTCTTGGACAGGGTGGGGAATGAGCAGTTCTTC. Translating it yields CASSPLLDRVGNEQFF. Filled out from reference TRBV28 and TRBJ2-1, the complete variable domain reads DVKVTQSSRYLVKRTGEKVFLECVQDMDHENMFWYRQDPGLGLRLIYFSYDVKMKEKGDIPEGYSVSREKKERFSLILESASTNQTSMYLCASSPLLDRVGNEQFFGPGTRLTVL.

DNA for the CDR3: TGTGCCAGTAGTATAGATCCTAGAACCAAAAACATTCAGTACTTC. Its translation is CASSIDPRTKNIQYF. The chain carries TRBV19 and TRBJ2-4, with D hard to call. Germline CDR1 is LNHDA and CDR2 is SQIVND (reference sequence). Trimming pared 0 bases from V and 2 bases from J, leaving 8 bases between. The CDR3 covers 15 residues. Based on the CDR3 plus reference TRBV19 and TRBJ2-4, the full variable domain is DGGITQSPKYLFRKEGQNVTLSCEQNLNHDAMYWYRQDPGQGLRLIYYSQIVNDFQKGDIAEGYSVSREKKESFPLTVTSAQKNPTAFYLCASSIDPRTKNIQYFGAGTRLSVL.

This clonotype was recorded a few times. J is TRBJ2-7 and V is TRBV28; 10 nucleotides match TRBD2. Germline V gene sequence: CDR1 MDHEN, CDR2 SYDVKM. The CDR3 loop spans 14 amino acids. With 7 bases clipped from V and 0 bases from J, the junction kept 3 bases outside the gene matches. The chain's CDR3 is CASTGLAASYEQYF. CDR3 bases: TGTGCCAGCACCGGACTAGCGGCCTCCTACGAGCAGTACTTC.

The V and J genes are TRBV5-5 and TRBJ2-5; 11 positions match TRBD2. The length of the CDR3 is 15 residues. Trimming at V came to 5 bases and at J to 2 bases, leaving 5 bases not matched to a gene. CDR1 is SGHKS, CDR2 YYEKEE, per germline (reference sequence). The CDR3 nucleotides read TGTGCCAGCAGTCTGACTAGCGGGATGCAAGAGACCCAGTACTTC. Translated: CASSLTSGMQETQYF.

This clonotype was seen only a few times. This chain uses TRBV9 with TRBJ1-6, with no clear D. The V gene lost 7 bases and the J gene lost 2 bases, with 13 bases spanning the gap. Germline assignment: CDR1 SGDLS and CDR2 YYNGEE. This CDR3 has 15 residues. The CDR3 sequence is CASSAEFAYNSPLHF. The CDR3 DNA is TGTGCCAGCTCCGCGGAGTTTGCCTATAATTCACCCCTCCACTTT.

The chain employs TRBV11-2 and TRBJ2-1; 7 nucleotides line up with TRBD2. CDR3 length: 13 residues. Germline V lookup: CDR1 SGHAT, CDR2 FQNNGV. J was trimmed by 10 bases and V by 6 bases; bases with no gene match: 9. In DNA form, the CDR3 reads TGTGCCAGCAGGGGGGGGGAACGGCCAGAGCAGTTCTTC. Encoded protein: CASRGGERPEQFF.

The sample holds a few counts of this clonotype. The chain links TRBV5-6 to TRBJ2-7, with 10 bases fitting TRBD1. CDR3 length: 15 amino acids. V dropped 4 bases and J dropped 3; count of bases not matched to a gene: 7. The germline CDR1 and CDR2 sequences are SGHDT and YYEEEE. The CDR3 sequence: CASSEAGTGVYEQYF. Written as DNA, the CDR3 is TGTGCCAGCAGCGAGGCCGGGACAGGGGTCTACGAGCAGTACTTC. The entire variable domain, with the rest obtained from reference TRBV5-6 and TRBJ2-7, is as follows: DAGVTQSPTHLIKTRGQQVTLRCSPKSGHDTVSWYQQALGQGPQFIFQYYEEEERQRGNFPDRFSGHQFPNYSSELNVNALLLGDSALYLCASSEAGTGVYEQYFGPGTRLTVT.

This clonotype was detected many times. CDR3 amino acids: CASSVGTGRAYEQYF. The CDR3 region has the DNA TGTGCCAGTAGTGTGGGGACAGGGAGGGCCTACGAGCAGTACTTC. This chain uses TRBV19 with TRBJ2-7; 9 nucleotides agree with TRBD1. J gave up 2 bases and V 5 bases, and 7 bases lay outside the gene matches. Germline CDR1 reads LNHDA; CDR2 reads SQIVND (reference sequence). CDR3 size: 15 residues.

The chain employs TRBV12-3 or TRBV12-4 and TRBJ1-5; D uncertain. Trimming left V 5 bases short and J 1 base short, with 3 bases between. This CDR3 is 12 amino acids long. The CDR3 reads CASSMSNQPQHF. DNA of the CDR3: TGTGCCAGCAGTATGAGCAATCAGCCCCAGCATTTT.

This clonotype occurred a few times. J is TRBJ2-7 and V is TRBV27; D ambiguous. This CDR3 contains 14 residues. Looked up from germline, CDR1 is MNHEY and CDR2 is SMNVEV (reference sequence). The ends were cut back, 6 bases at V and 2 bases at J, with 14 bases in the middle. CDR3 DNA: TGTGCCAGCAGCGGTAGGGTCCCCCCCTACGAGCAGTACTTC. Encoded protein: CASSGRVPPYEQYF.

This clonotype was seen repeatedly, ten times or more. The V gene is TRBV28, the J gene TRBJ1-5; 10 bases match TRBD1. CDR1 is MDHEN and CDR2 is SYDVKM in the germline V gene. With 2 bases clipped from V and 4 bases from J, the junction kept 5 bases outside the gene matches. This CDR3 contains 16 residues. This chain's CDR3 is CASSLGGQGINQPQHF. The CDR3 nucleotides read TGTGCCAGCAGTTTAGGGGGACAGGGGATTAATCAGCCCCAGCATTTT.

This clonotype was seen at least ten times. V gene TRBV24-1 combines with J gene TRBJ2-5; 11 bases are shared with TRBD1. The germline CDR1 and CDR2 sequences are KGHDR and SFDVKD. The CDR3 is 15 amino acids. V lost 4 bases, J lost 5 bases, and 5 bases stayed unmatched. Here the CDR3 reads CATSEGTGGVETQYF. CDR3 DNA sequence: TGTGCCACCAGTGAAGGGACAGGGGGTGTGGAGACCCAGTACTTC.

This clonotype was observed many times. The chain uses TRBV6-2 or TRBV6-3 and TRBJ1-4; D gene uncertain. The CDR3 is made up of 14 amino acids. Trimming left V 3 bases short and J 0 bases short, with 5 bases between. Germline lookup yields CDR1 MNHEY and CDR2 SVGEGT. The CDR3 loop reads CASSYRATNEKLFF. As DNA, the CDR3 is TGTGCCAGCAGTTATCGGGCAACTAATGAAAAACTGTTTTTT.

This clonotype was found many times. The chain has TRBV12-3 or TRBV12-4 and TRBJ2-2, with D tentatively TRBD2 (5 bases). This CDR3 comprises 14 residues. The V end was cut by 7 bases, the J end by 5 bases, with 14 bases between. CDR3 in DNA: TGTGCCAGCACTCTCGGACTCCTAACCGGGGAGCTGTTTTTT. Translated, it gives CASTLGLLTGELFF.

This clonotype was observed at least ten times. The chain uses TRBV4-1 and TRBJ2-5; D gene ambiguous. Per the germline V gene, CDR1 is MGHRA and CDR2 is YSYEKL. With 1 base removed from V and 2 bases from J, the gap between germline ends came to 5 bases. This CDR3 has 13 residues. The CDR3 DNA reads TGCGCCAGCAGCCAAGTTTTACAAGAGACCCAGTACTTC. It is translated as CASSQVLQETQYF.

This clonotype turned up a few times. The chain carries TRBV7-2 and TRBJ1-1; D is ambiguous. The V gene's germline CDR1 is SGHTA and CDR2 FQGNSA. There are 14 residues in the CDR3. Trimming removed 3 bases from V and 4 bases from J, with 12 bases in between. The CDR3 spells CASSFTASGTEAFF. CDR3 sequence (DNA): TGTGCCAGCAGCTTTACAGCCAGCGGCACTGAAGCTTTCTTT.

The rearrangement uses TRBV11-3 and TRBJ2-7, with no clear D. Germline V gene sequence: CDR1 SGHNT, CDR2 YENEEA. The CDR3 runs 16 residues. Trimming removed 6 bases at V and 5 bases at J, with 23 bases between. CDR3 sequence reads: CASRRKKTLGVHEQYF. The CDR3 DNA reads TGTGCCAGCAGACGAAAGAAGACGTTAGGAGTCCACGAGCAGTACTTC. The variable domain in full, completed from reference TRBV11-3 and TRBJ2-7, reads EAGVVQSPRYKIIEKKQPVAFWCNPISGHNTLYWYLQNLGQGPELLIRYENEEAVDDSQLPKDRFSAERLKGVDSTLKIQPAELGDSAVYLCASRRKKTLGVHEQYFGPGTRLTVT.

As concerns this clonotype: Given a far larger clone just one base away, this is likely a sequencing read error. The CDR3 does not close with the conserved phenylalanine or tryptophan, likely indicating a read error. The V gene is TRBV7-2, the J gene TRBJ1-1; D gene unclear. This CDR3 is 16 amino acids long. V was pared by 1 base and J by 1 base, with 13 bases between. From germline, CDR1 is SGHTA and CDR2 FQGNSA. This CDR3 reads CASSLDIAGPNTEAFL. The DNA for the CDR3 is TGTGCCAGCAGCTTAGATATTGCAGGCCCGAACACTGAAGCTTTCCTT.

The V call is TRBV29-1, the J call TRBJ2-1, with D possibly TRBD2 on 6 matching bases. Trimming took 7 bases from V and 5 from J, leaving 15 bases between them. In germline, CDR1 is SQVTM, CDR2 ANQGSEA. This CDR3 comprises 13 residues. The CDR3 loop is CSAPREWDNEQFF. In DNA form, the CDR3 reads TGCAGCGCCCCCCGGGAGTGGGACAATGAGCAGTTCTTC.

There are a few counts of this clonotype. The junction and the germline gene differ at one end; a read error may be behind it. The chain has TRBV10-1 and TRBJ2-3; D is undetermined. The CDR3 extends over 12 amino acids. Germline CDR1 reads WNHNN; CDR2 reads SYGVQD (reference sequence). The CDR3 here is CASSNRRDTRYF. In DNA form, the CDR3 reads TGCGCCAGCAGTAACCGGAGAGATACGCGGTATTTT.

The chain recombines TRBV5-5 with TRBJ1-1; 9 bases align to TRBD1. The CDR3 sequence is 15 residues long. In germline, CDR1 is SGHKS, CDR2 YYEKEE (reference sequence). J lost 5 bases, V lost 4 bases, and 9 bases had no gene match. The CDR3 loop is CASSLGQGLVTEAFF. As DNA, the CDR3 is TGTGCCAGCAGCCTAGGACAGGGGCTGGTTACTGAAGCTTTCTTT.

This clonotype has just a few counts. CDR3 DNA sequence: TGTGCCAGCAGTTCAAGGACTACCTCCGCTGAAGCTTTCTTT. It codes for CASSSRTTSAEAFF. The chain couples TRBV28 to TRBJ1-1, with no clear D. Germline-derived CDR1 and CDR2 are MDHEN and SYDVKM. The ends were cut back, 4 bases at V and 6 bases at J, with 15 bases in the middle. The CDR3 has 14 amino acids.

The CDR3 spells CASSEDAGGWFEQYF. As DNA, the CDR3 is TGTGCCAGCAGTGAAGATGCGGGAGGGTGGTTCGAGCAGTACTTC. This sequence joins TRBV2 and TRBJ2-7, with 9 nucleotides matching TRBD2. With 1 base clipped from V and 6 bases from J, the junction kept 7 bases outside the gene matches. The CDR3 consists of 15 residues. The V gene's germline CDR1 is SNHLY and CDR2 FYNNEI.

This clonotype was counted a few times. V usage is TRBV2 and J usage is TRBJ2-1; the match to TRBD2 covers 7 bases. In germline, CDR1 is SNHLY, CDR2 FYNNEI. V shed 6 bases and J 7 bases; nucleotides not matched to a gene: 15. The CDR3 extends over 16 amino acids. In nucleotides, the CDR3 is TGTGCCAGCAGAATTACCCGGGACTATGGGTTGAATGAGCAGTTCTTC. This encodes CASRITRDYGLNEQFF. Together with reference TRBV2 and TRBJ2-1, the CDR3 gives the full variable domain: EPEVTQTPSHQVTQMGQEVILRCVPISNHLYFYWYRQILGQKVEFLVSFYNNEISEKSEIFDDQFSVERPDGSNFTLKIRSTKLEDSAMYFCASRITRDYGLNEQFFGPGTRLTVL.

This clonotype was seen a few times. This chain links TRBV19 with TRBJ2-2; D remains unclear. The CDR3 is 14 residues long. V was clipped by 2 bases and J by 4 bases, with 8 bases between them. Germline assignment: CDR1 LNHDA and CDR2 SQIVND (reference sequence). The CDR3 coding sequence is TGTGCCAGTAGTATACCTCTGGGCACCGGGGAGCTGTTTTTT. This encodes CASSIPLGTGELFF.

A few counts support this clonotype. Possible read error: a much larger clone is one base away. The chain couples TRBV2 to TRBJ2-2; 8 bases agree with TRBD2. CDR3 length: 17 residues. CDR1 and CDR2 (germline): SNHLY, FYNNEI. CDR3 DNA sequence: TGTGCCAGCAGTCTAGCGGGCGTGCCTGGGTACACCGGGGAGCTGCTTTTT. It translates to CASSLAGVPGYTGELLF.

The rearrangement joins TRBV9 to TRBJ1-5; the D is unclear. The V and J ends lost 0 bases and 5 bases respectively, with 6 bases between them. The CDR3 is 13 amino acids. The germline gives CDR1 SGDLS, CDR2 YYNGEE. DNA of the CDR3: TGTGCCAGCAGCGTAGGGTTCCATCAGCCCCAGCATTTT. Its protein product is CASSVGFHQPQHF.

Only a few counts were recorded for this clonotype. The CDR3 DNA sequence: TGTGCCAGCAGACCCAGGCGGGAGGGAAGCGGGGAGCTGTTTTTT. Amino acid sequence: CASRPRREGSGELFF. The chain combines TRBV12-3 or TRBV12-4 with TRBJ2-2, with 9 bases that match TRBD2. The CDR3 length is 15 residues. The V gene end was trimmed by 6 bases and the J gene end by 7 bases; junction bases not matched to a gene: 9.